What follows are 10 T cell receptor beta chains derived from one specimen sequenced in a study of beta chain features in type 1 diabetes. Reverse transcribing all isolated RNA meant expressed TCRB transcripts were sequenced. Sequencing used immunoSEQ multiplex PCR; TCRdb keeps in-frame clones, though not all of them. The sample lists around 140,000 clones, about 10% seen once, with under 1.5% in the top ten. The sequenced sample was naive CD4+ T cells from blood. The receptor set was obtained from a man in his late teens or twenties in good health.

The sample holds a few counts of this clone. The chain employs TRBV5-4 and TRBJ2-3, with D perhaps TRBD2 (5 bases). CDR3 length: 15 amino acids. Germline CDR1 and CDR2: SGHNT and YYREEE (reference sequence). Trimming removed 2 bases at V and 0 bases at J, with 10 bases between. As DNA, the CDR3 is TGTGCCAGCAGCTTAGGACGGACTAGCACAGATACGCAGTATTTT. Its protein is CASSLGRTSTDTQYF.

This clone was observed a handful of times. V is TRBV5-1 and J is TRBJ1-6, with unresolved D. CDR1 is SGHRS, CDR2 YFSETQ, per germline. This CDR3 has 15 amino acids. V lost 8 bases and J 0 bases, leaving 12 bases between the germline ends. As DNA, the CDR3 is TGCGCCAGTAGTCAGGCCAGCTCCTATAATTCACCCCTCCACTTT. Translating it yields CASSQASSYNSPLHF. The whole variable domain, remainder taken from reference TRBV5-1 and TRBJ1-6, is KAGVTQTPRYLIKTRGQQVTLSCSPISGHRSVSWYQQTPGQGLQFLFEYFSETQRNKGNFPGRFSGRQFSNSRSEMNVSTLELGDSALYLCASSQASSYNSPLHFGNGTRLTVT.

This chain connects TRBV19 to TRBJ1-5; D is perhaps TRBD1 (6 bases). Germline V lookup: CDR1 LNHDA, CDR2 SQIVND (reference sequence). V was trimmed by 4 bases and J by 7 bases, leaving 17 bases between them. The CDR3 loop spans 15 amino acids. DNA of the CDR3: TGTGCCAGTAGTAAAATTCGACAGGAAGGACAGCCCCAGCATTTT. It codes for CASSKIRQEGQPQHF.

V and J are TRBV5-5 and TRBJ2-1; TRBD2 matches at 8 bases. This CDR3 region has 14 residues. With 1 base clipped from V and 10 bases from J, the junction kept 7 bases outside the gene matches. Germline lookup yields CDR1 SGHKS and CDR2 YYEKEE (reference sequence). CDR3 DNA: TGTGCCAGCAGCTTGTTAGCGGGGACGGGCGAGCAGTTCTTC. Its translation: CASSLLAGTGEQFF.

The rearrangement links TRBV7-2 to TRBJ2-4, with 8 bases that match TRBD2. The CDR3 is made up of 12 amino acids. CDR1 and CDR2 from the germline V gene are SGHTA and FQGNSA. V was pared by 4 bases and J by 15 bases, with 8 bases of the junction left unmatched. CDR3 in DNA: TGTGCCAGCAGCTCGGGGGGGGCCTATGGGTACTTC. Amino acids: CASSSGGAYGYF.

The chain joins TRBV7-2 to TRBJ2-7, with D possibly being TRBD2 (6 bases). This CDR3 region has 15 residues. Trimming stripped 4 bases from V and 5 bases from J, with 18 bases between. CDR1 SGHTA and CDR2 FQGNSA come from the germline V gene. CDR3 protein: CASSWAGTSRNEQYF. The CDR3, as DNA: TGTGCCAGCAGCTGGGCCGGGACTTCGCGTAACGAGCAGTACTTC. The whole variable domain, filled in from reference TRBV7-2 and TRBJ2-7, reads GAGVSQSPSNKVTEKGKDVELRCDPISGHTALYWYRQSLGQGLEFLIYFQGNSAPDKSGLPSDRFSAERTGGSVSTLTIQRTQQEDSAVYLCASSWAGTSRNEQYFGPGTRLTVT.

V usage is TRBV5-1 and J usage is TRBJ2-5; 8 positions agree with TRBD1. The V gene's germline CDR1 is SGHRS and CDR2 YFSETQ. The CDR3 sequence is 15 residues long. Trimming removed 0 bases from V and 2 bases from J; junction bases left unmatched: 3. CDR3 region: CASSLGQGAQETQYF. The CDR3, as DNA: TGCGCCAGCAGCTTGGGCCAGGGGGCGCAAGAGACCCAGTACTTC.

This sequence joins TRBV5-6 and TRBJ1-5, with 11 positions matching TRBD1. CDR1 and CDR2 from the germline V gene are SGHDT and YYEEEE. There are 15 residues in the CDR3. V shed 2 bases and J 6 bases; nucleotides not matched to a gene: 4. CDR3 sequence (DNA): TGTGCCAGCAGCTTCGGACAGGGGGCATTTCAGCCCCAGCATTTT. The encoded protein is CASSFGQGAFQPQHF.

This clone has a handful of counts. The DNA for the CDR3 is TGTGCCTGGACCTCGGACAGGGGGCATGAAAAACTGTTTTTT. This encodes CAWTSDRGHEKLFF. The V call is TRBV30, the J call TRBJ1-4, with TRBD1 identical over 11 bases. This CDR3 region has 14 residues. The trim removed 4 bases at V and 6 bases at J, leaving 4 bases unmatched. CDR1 GTSNPN and CDR2 SVGIG come from the germline V gene (reference sequence).

V and J are TRBV7-9 and TRBJ1-2; 8 bases map to TRBD1. CDR1 and CDR2 from the germline V gene are SEHNR and FQNEAQ (reference sequence). CDR3 length: 14 residues. Unmatched junction bases numbered 10, after V lost 6 bases and J lost 7 bases. The CDR3 bases are TGTGCCAGCAGACCTCTTAAGGACAGGGCTGGCTACACCTTC. It encodes CASRPLKDRAGYTF.